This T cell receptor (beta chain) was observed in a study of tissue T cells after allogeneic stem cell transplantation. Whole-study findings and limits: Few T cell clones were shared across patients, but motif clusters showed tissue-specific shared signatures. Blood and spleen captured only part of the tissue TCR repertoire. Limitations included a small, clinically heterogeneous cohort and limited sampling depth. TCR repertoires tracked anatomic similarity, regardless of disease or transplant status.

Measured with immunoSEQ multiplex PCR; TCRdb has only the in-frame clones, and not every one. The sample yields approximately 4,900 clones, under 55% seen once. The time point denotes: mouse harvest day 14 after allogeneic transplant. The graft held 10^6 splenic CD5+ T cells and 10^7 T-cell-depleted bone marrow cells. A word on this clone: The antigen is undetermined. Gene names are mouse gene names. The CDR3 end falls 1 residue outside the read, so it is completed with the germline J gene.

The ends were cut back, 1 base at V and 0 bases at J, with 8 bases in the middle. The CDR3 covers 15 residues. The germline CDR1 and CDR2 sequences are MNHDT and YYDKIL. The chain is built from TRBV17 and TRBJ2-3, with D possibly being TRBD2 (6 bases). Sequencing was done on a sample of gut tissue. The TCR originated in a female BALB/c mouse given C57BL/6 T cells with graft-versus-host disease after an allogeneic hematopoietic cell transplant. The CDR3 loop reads CASSRVLGSAETLYF. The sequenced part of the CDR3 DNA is TGTGCTAGCAGTAGAGTACTGGGTAGTGCAGAAACGCTGTAT.